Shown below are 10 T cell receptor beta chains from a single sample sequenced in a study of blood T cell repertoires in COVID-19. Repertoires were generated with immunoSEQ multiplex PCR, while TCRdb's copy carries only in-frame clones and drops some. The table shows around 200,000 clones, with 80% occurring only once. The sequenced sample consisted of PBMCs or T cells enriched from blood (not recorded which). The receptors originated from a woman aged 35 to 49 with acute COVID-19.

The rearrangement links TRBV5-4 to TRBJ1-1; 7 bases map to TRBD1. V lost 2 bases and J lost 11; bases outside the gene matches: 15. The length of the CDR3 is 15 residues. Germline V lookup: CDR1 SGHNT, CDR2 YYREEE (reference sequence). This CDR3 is CASSFSGGRGPRAFF. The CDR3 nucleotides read TGTGCCAGCAGCTTTTCGGGGGGGAGGGGGCCGAGGGCTTTCTTT.

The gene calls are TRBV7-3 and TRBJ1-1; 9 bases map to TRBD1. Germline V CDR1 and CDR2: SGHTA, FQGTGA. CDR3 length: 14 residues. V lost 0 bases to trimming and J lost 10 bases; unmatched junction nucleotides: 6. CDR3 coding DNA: TGTGCCAGCAGCTTAACGGGACAGGGATTCAGAGCTTTCTTT. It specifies CASSLTGQGFRAFF. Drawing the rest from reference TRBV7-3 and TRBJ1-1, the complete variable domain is GAGVSQTPSNKVTEKGKYVELRCDPISGHTALYWYRQSLGQGPEFLIYFQGTGAADDSGLPNDRFFAVRPEGSVSTLKIQRTERGDSAVYLCASSLTGQGFRAFFGQGTRLTVV.

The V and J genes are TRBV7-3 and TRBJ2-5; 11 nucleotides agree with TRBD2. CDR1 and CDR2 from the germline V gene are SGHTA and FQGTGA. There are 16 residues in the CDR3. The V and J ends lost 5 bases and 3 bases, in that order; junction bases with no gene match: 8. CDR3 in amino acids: CASSPGTSGEKETQYF. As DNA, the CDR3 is TGTGCCAGCAGCCCCGGGACTAGCGGAGAAAAAGAGACCCAGTACTTC.

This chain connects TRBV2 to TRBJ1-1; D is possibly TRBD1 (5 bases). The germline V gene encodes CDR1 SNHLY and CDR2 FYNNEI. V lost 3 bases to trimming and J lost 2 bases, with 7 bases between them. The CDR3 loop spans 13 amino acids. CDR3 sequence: CASSETENTEAFF. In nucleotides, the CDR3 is TGTGCCAGCAGTGAGACAGAAAACACTGAAGCTTTCTTT.

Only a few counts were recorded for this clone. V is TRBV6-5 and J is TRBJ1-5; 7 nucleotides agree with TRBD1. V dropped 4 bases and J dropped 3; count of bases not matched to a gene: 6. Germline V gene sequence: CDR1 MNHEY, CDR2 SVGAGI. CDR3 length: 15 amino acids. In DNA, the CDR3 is TGTGCCAGCAGTTCGACAGGGACCCTCAATCAGCCCCAGCATTTT. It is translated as CASSSTGTLNQPQHF.

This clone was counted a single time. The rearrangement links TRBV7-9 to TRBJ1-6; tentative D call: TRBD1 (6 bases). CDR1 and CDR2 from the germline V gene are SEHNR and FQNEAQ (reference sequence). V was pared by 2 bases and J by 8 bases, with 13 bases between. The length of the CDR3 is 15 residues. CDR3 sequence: CASSLSQGLDSPLHF. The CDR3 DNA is TGTGCCAGCAGCTTAAGTCAGGGGCTAGATTCACCCCTCCACTTT.

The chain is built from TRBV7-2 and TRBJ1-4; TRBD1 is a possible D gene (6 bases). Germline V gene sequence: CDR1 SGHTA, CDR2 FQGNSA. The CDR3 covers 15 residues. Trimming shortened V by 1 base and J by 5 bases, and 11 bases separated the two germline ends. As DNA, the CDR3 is TGTGCCAGCAGCTTAGTCAGGGGTAGGAATGAAAAACTGTTTTTT. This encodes CASSLVRGRNEKLFF.

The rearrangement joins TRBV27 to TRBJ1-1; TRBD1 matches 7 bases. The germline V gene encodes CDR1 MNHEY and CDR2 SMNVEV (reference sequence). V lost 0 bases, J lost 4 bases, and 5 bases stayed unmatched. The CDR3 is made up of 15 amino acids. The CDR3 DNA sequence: TGTGCCAGCAGTTTATCCCACAGGGGAGGCACTGAAGCTTTCTTT. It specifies CASSLSHRGGTEAFF.

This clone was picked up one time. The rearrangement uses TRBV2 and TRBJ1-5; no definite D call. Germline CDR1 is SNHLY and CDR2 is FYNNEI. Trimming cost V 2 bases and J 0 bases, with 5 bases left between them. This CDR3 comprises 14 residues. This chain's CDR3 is CASSELASNQPQHF. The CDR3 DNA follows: TGTGCCAGCAGTGAATTGGCTAGCAATCAGCCCCAGCATTTT. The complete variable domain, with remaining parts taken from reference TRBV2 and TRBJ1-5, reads EPEVTQTPSHQVTQMGQEVILRCVPISNHLYFYWYRQILGQKVEFLVSFYNNEISEKSEIFDDQFSVERPDGSNFTLKIRSTKLEDSAMYFCASSELASNQPQHFGDGTRLSIL.

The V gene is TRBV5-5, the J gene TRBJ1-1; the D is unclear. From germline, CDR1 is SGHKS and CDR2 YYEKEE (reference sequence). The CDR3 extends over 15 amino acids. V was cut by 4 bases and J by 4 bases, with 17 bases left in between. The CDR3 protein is CASSLEVEMVTEAFF. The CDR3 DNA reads TGTGCCAGCAGCCTGGAGGTGGAGATGGTCACTGAAGCTTTCTTT.